This T cell receptor beta chain emerged from a study of T cells after yellow fever vaccination. V was cut by 2 bases and J by 3 bases, with 14 bases left in between. The CDR3 runs 15 residues. Germline assignment: CDR1 MGHRA and CDR2 YSYEKL. A universal primer site and UMIs were added as TCR cDNA was made by 5'RACE template switching. Via MiXCR, TCRdb re-called the 5' RACE reads, giving one row per CDR3 protein. The data hold around 300,000 distinct CDR3 sequences, with approximately 4% observed a single time. The sample consisted of PBMCs, taken 5 days after the yellow fever booster vaccination. The source is a man aged 18 to 30 who received the YFV17D yellow fever vaccine. The V gene is TRBV4-1, the J gene TRBJ2-7; a possible D gene is TRBD2 (6 bases). As DNA, the CDR3 is TGCGCCAGCAGCCAAAGGGTAGCGGTAAACTACGAGCAGTACTTC. Protein sequence: CASSQRVAVNYEQYF.